This T cell receptor (beta chain) was sequenced in a study of blood T cell repertoires in COVID-19. Looking at the study overall: Collection of acute and convalescent COVID-19 samples took place in the United States, Italy and Spain.

Produced via immunoSEQ multiplex PCR; TCRdb's table is partial and in-frame only. In the table there are roughly 47,000 clones, about 89% of which are singletons. V lost 2 bases and J 10 bases, leaving 13 bases between the germline ends. The CDR3 length is 13 residues. In germline, CDR1 is SGHRS, CDR2 YFSETQ. Specimen: peripheral blood. This clonotype was obtained from a man aged 70-80 years with active COVID-19. The chain couples TRBV5-1 to TRBJ2-1; D unclear. CDR3 amino acids: CASSFLVGREQFF. CDR3 nucleotides: TGCGCCAGCAGCTTCCTAGTCGGCCGGGAGCAGTTCTTC.